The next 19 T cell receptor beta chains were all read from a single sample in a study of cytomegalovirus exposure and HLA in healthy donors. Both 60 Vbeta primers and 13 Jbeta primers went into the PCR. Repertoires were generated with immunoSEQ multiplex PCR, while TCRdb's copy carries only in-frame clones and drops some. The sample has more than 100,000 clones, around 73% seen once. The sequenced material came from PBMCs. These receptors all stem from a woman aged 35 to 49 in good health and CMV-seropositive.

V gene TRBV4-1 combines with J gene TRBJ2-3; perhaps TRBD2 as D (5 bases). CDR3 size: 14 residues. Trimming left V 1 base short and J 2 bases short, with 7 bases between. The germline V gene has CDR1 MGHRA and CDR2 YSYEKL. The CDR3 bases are TGCGCCAGCAGCCAAGGGACTGTCACAGATACGCAGTATTTT. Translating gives CASSQGTVTDTQYF.

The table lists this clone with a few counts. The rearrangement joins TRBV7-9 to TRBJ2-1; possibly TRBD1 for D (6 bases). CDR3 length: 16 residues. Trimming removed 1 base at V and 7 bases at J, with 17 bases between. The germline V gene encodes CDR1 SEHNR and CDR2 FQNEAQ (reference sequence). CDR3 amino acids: CASSLDAWDKSNEQFF. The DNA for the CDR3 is TGTGCCAGCAGCTTAGATGCTTGGGACAAGTCGAATGAGCAGTTCTTC.

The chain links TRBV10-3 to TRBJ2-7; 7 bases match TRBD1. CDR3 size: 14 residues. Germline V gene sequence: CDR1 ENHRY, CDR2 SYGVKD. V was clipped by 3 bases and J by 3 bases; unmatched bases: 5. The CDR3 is CAISDPGGFYEQYF. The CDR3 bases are TGTGCCATCAGTGACCCAGGGGGTTTCTACGAGCAGTACTTC.

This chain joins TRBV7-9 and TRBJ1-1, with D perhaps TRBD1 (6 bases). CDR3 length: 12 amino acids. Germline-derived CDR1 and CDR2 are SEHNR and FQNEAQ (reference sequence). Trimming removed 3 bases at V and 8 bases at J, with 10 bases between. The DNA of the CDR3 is TGTGCCAGCAGCTTGCATGACAGGGAAGCTTTCTTT. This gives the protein CASSLHDREAFF.

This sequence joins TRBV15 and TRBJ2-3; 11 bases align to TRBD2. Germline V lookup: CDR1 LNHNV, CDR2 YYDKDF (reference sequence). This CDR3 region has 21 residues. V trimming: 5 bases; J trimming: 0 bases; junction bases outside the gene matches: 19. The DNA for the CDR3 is TGTGCCACCAGCCCCCCCCGGGGAGGACTAGCGGGCCTACCGAGCACAGATACGCAGTATTTT. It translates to CATSPPRGGLAGLPSTDTQYF.

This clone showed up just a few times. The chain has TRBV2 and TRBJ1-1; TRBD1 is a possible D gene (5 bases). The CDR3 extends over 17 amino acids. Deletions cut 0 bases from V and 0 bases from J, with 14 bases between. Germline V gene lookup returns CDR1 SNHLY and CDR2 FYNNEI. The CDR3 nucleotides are TGTGCCAGCAGTGAAGCGCTTCGGGAGGGACTGAACACTGAAGCTTTCTTT. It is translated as CASSEALREGLNTEAFF.

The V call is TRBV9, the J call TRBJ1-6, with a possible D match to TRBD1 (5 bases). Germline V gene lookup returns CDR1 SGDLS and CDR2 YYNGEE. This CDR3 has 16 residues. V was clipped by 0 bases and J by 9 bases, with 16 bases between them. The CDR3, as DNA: TGTGCCAGCAGCGTAGGGAATCTACAGGTATGTTCACCCCTCCACTTT. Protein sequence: CASSVGNLQVCSPLHF.

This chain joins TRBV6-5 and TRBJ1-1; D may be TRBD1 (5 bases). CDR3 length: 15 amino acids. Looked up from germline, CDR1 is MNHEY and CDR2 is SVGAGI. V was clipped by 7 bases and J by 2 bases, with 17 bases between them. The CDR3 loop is CASKLTRGVNTEAFF. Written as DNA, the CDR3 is TGTGCCAGCAAATTAACCCGGGGGGTCAACACTGAAGCTTTCTTT.

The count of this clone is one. The CDR3 loop is CASSQGPLLTGGSYEQYF. DNA of the CDR3: TGCGCCAGCAGCCAAGGACCGCTTTTGACAGGGGGCTCCTACGAGCAGTACTTC. The chain links TRBV4-1 to TRBJ2-7; 9 bases align to TRBD1. From germline, CDR1 is MGHRA and CDR2 YSYEKL. The trim removed 1 base at V and 0 bases at J, leaving 10 bases unmatched. The CDR3 is made up of 18 amino acids.

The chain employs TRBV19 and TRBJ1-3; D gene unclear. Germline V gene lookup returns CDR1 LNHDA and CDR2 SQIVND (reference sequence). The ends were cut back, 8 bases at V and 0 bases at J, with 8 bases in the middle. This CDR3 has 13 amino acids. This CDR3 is CASRRPSGNTIYF. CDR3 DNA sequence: TGTGCCAGTCGGAGACCCTCTGGAAACACCATATATTTT.

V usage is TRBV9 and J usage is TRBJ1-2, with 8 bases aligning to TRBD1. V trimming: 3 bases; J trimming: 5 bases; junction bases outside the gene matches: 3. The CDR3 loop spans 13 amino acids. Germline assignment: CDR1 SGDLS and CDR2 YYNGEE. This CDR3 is CASSGGQEYGYTF. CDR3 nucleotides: TGTGCCAGCAGCGGGGGACAGGAATATGGCTACACCTTC.

CDR3 sequence: CASSSRTGSSYEQYF. CDR3 in DNA: TGTGCCAGCAGCTCAAGGACGGGGAGCTCCTACGAGCAGTACTTC. This chain connects TRBV7-6 to TRBJ2-7, with a possible D match to TRBD2 (5 bases). This CDR3 has 15 residues. Germline values: CDR1 SGHVS, CDR2 FNYEAQ. Deletions cut 4 bases from V and 0 bases from J, with 13 bases between.

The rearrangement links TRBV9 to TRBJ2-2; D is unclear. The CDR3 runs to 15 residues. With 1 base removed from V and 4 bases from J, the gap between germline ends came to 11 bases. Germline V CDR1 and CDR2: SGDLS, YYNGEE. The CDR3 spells CASSVSNSPTGELFF. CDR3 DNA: TGTGCCAGCAGCGTATCGAACAGCCCCACCGGGGAGCTGTTTTTT.

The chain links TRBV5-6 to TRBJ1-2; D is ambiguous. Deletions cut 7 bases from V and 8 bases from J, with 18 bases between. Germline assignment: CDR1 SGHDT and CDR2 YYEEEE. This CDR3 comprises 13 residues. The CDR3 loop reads CASGGPAWTGYTF. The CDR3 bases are TGTGCCAGCGGAGGACCGGCTTGGACGGGCTACACCTTC.

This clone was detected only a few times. The CDR3 is CASSPERAETQYF. CDR3 DNA sequence: TGTGCCAGCAGTCCCGAGAGGGCGGAGACCCAGTACTTC. The rearrangement links TRBV2 to TRBJ2-5; D is perhaps TRBD2 (5 bases). Germline CDR1 SNHLY, CDR2 FYNNEI. V lost 5 bases and J 5 bases, leaving 12 bases between the germline ends. The CDR3 runs to 13 residues.

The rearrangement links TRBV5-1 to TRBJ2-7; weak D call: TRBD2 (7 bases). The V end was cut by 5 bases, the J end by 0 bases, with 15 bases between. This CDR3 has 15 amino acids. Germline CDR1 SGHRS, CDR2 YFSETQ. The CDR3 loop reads CASRVERGASYEQYF. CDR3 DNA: TGCGCCAGCAGGGTGGAACGGGGGGCCTCCTACGAGCAGTACTTC.

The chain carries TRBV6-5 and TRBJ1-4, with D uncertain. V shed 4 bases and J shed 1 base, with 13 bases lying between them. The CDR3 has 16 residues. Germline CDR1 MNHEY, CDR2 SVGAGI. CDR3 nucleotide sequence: TGTGCCAGCAGTTTTCGGCGGCTCGGAACTAATGAAAAACTGTTTTTT. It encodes CASSFRRLGTNEKLFF.

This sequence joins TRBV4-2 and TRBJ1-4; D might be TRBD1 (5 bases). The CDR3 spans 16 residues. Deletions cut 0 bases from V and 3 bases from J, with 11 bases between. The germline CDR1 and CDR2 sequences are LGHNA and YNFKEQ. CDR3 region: CASSQDSTDSNEKLFF. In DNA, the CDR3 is TGTGCCAGCAGCCAAGACTCGACAGATTCTAATGAAAAACTGTTTTTT.

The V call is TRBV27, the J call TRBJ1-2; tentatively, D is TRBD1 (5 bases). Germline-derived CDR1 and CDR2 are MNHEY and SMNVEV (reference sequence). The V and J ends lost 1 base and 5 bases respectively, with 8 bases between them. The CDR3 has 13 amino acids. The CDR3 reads CASSLWGGYGYTF. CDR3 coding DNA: TGTGCCAGCAGTTTATGGGGGGGTTATGGCTACACCTTC.